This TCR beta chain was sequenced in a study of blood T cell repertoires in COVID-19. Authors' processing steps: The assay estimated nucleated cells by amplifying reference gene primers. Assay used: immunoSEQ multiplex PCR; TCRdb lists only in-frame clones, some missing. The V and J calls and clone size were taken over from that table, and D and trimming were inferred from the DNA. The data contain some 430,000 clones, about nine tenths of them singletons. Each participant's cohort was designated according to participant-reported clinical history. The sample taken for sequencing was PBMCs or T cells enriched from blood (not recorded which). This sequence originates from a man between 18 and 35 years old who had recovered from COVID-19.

DNA for the CDR3: TGTGCCAGCAGCGTCAGGGCTGGGACTAACTATGGCTACACCTTC. Amino acid sequence: CASSVRAGTNYGYTF. The chain combines TRBV5-4 with TRBJ1-2; a weak D match, TRBD1 (5 bases). Deletions cut 4 bases from V and 0 bases from J, with 13 bases between. CDR3 length: 15 residues. The germline V gene encodes CDR1 SGHNT and CDR2 YYREEE (reference sequence). The full variable domain, with the rest looked up from reference TRBV5-4 and TRBJ1-2, is ETGVTQSPTHLIKTRGQQVTLRCSSQSGHNTVSWYQQALGQGPQFIFQYYREEENGRGNFPPRFSGLQFPNYSSELNVNALELDDSALYLCASSVRAGTNYGYTFGSGTRLTVV.